This record concerns one TCR delta chain sequence. This sequence may be a read error, since a much larger clone differs from it by one base. Other DNA sequences of this sample code for an identical CDR3. The data stem from a study of gamma-delta chains in newborns, infants, children. On the study more broadly: Innate gammadelta T cells reportedly expand polyclonally right after birth, driven by microbial exposure, per the title.

With CATT, TCRdb re-called clones from the reads. The sample shows approximately 1,300 delta-chain clones, about 1.1% of them seen only once. CDR1 TSWWSYY and CDR2 QGS come from the germline V gene. There are 15 residues in the CDR3. The rearrangement uses TRDV1 and TRDJ1; D may be TRDD3 (5 bases). This clonotype was obtained from a child in good health. The sequencing sample was made of blood. This CDR3 reads CALGELRKHTDKLIF. The CDR3 DNA follows: TGCGCTCTTGGGGAATTGAGGAAACACACCGATAAACTCATCTTT.